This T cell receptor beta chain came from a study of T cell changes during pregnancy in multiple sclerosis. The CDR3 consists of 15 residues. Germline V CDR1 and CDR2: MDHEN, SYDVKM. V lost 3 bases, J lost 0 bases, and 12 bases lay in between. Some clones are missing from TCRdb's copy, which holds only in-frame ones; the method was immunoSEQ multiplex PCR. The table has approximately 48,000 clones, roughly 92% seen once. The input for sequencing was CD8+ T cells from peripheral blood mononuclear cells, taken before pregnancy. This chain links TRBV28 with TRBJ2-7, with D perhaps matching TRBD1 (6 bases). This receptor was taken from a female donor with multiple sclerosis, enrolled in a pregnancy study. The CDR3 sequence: CASSFPGTFSYEQYF. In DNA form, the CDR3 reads TGTGCCAGCAGTTTCCCCGGGACATTCTCCTACGAGCAGTACTTC. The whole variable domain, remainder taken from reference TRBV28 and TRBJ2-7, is DVKVTQSSRYLVKRTGEKVFLECVQDMDHENMFWYRQDPGLGLRLIYFSYDVKMKEKGDIPEGYSVSREKKERFSLILESASTNQTSMYLCASSFPGTFSYEQYFGPGTRLTVT.